The 6 T cell receptor beta chains below all came from one sample that was sequenced in a study of cytomegalovirus exposure and HLA in healthy donors. This PCR relied on a set of 60 Vbeta primers and 13 Jbeta primers. Data came from immunoSEQ multiplex PCR; TCRdb stores just in-frame clones and leaves some out. This table has around 82,000 clones, roughly 79% appearing once. Sequencing was carried out using PBMCs. These TCRs come from a male donor in good health and CMV-seropositive.

The V call is TRBV7-9, the J call TRBJ2-5; 13 nucleotides agree with TRBD2. This CDR3 region has 15 residues. The V and J ends lost 3 bases and 5 bases, in that order; junction bases with no gene match: 3. CDR1 and CDR2 (germline): SEHNR, FQNEAQ (reference sequence). The CDR3 sequence: CASSLGLAGTETQYF. The CDR3 DNA follows: TGTGCCAGCAGCTTGGGACTAGCGGGGACGGAGACCCAGTACTTC.

This chain connects TRBV28 to TRBJ2-7, with 9 bases identical to TRBD2. In germline, CDR1 is MDHEN, CDR2 SYDVKM. The CDR3 is made up of 13 amino acids. Losses at the gene ends were 7 bases for V and 9 bases for J; bases not matched to a gene: 10. The CDR3 nucleotides are TGTGCCAGCACCTTAGCGGGAGAAATGGCGCAGTACTTC. It encodes CASTLAGEMAQYF.

In the case of this clone: The junction departs from the called germline gene at one end, perhaps through a read error. The chain is built from TRBV7-9 and TRBJ1-1; a weak D match, TRBD1 (6 bases). The length of the CDR3 is 16 residues. Germline CDR1 and CDR2: SEHNR and FQNEAQ (reference sequence). CDR3 amino acids: CASSQAPRGPSIEALF. The CDR3 nucleotides read TGTGCCAGCAGCCAGGCACCCAGGGGACCATCAATTGAAGCTCTCTTT.

The chain combines TRBV30 with TRBJ1-1; 7 bases match TRBD1. The trim removed 5 bases at V and 5 bases at J, leaving 11 bases unmatched. Germline V gene lookup returns CDR1 GTSNPN and CDR2 SVGIG (reference sequence). This CDR3 has 14 amino acids. CDR3 bases: TGTGCCTGGGAAACAACAGGGGAGAGGACTGAAGCTTTCTTT. This sequence encodes CAWETTGERTEAFF.

The V call is TRBV9, the J call TRBJ1-2, with 7 nucleotides matching TRBD1. The trim removed 2 bases at V and 6 bases at J, leaving 4 bases unmatched. The CDR3 has 13 residues. Germline V gives CDR1 SGDLS, CDR2 YYNGEE. The CDR3 nucleotides are TGTGCCAGCAGCGTTAGACAGGGAGATGGCTACACCTTC. Translating gives CASSVRQGDGYTF.

In regard to this clone: Given a much more abundant clone one base away, this may be a read error. The rearrangement joins TRBV7-8 to TRBJ2-7, with 13 nucleotides matching TRBD2. CDR3 length equals 14 residues. Germline values: CDR1 SGHVS, CDR2 FQNEAQ. The V segment lost 5 bases and the J segment 2 bases; nucleotides outside the gene matches: 0. CDR3 in DNA: TGTGCCAGCAGCGGGACTAGCGGGGCCTACGAGCAGTACTTC. As protein: CASSGTSGAYEQYF.